Listed below are T cell receptor beta chains from one sample, sequenced in a study of response to subunit inactivated influenza vaccine. One entry per CDR3 protein results from TCRdb running MiXCR on the RT-PCR reads. The sample records around 320,000 distinct CDR3 sequences, about 20% being singletons. The sequences come from PBMCs from blood, collected 21 months after vaccination. The receptors were sampled from a man aged 45 to 75 who received an inactivated influenza vaccine. CDR3s include the opening cysteine and the closing phenylalanine or tryptophan. The D gene is left open where the match is weak. Only some rows state a clone size, as once, few, many or a class for expanded clones.

TRBV20-1	20	.	TRBD2	TRBJ2-3	TGCAGTGCTCAAAAGGAGCCGGGACTAGCGAAACCTGGAGGCACAGATACGCAGTATTTT	CSAQKEPGLAKPGGTDTQYF
TRBV29-1	13	.	.	TRBJ1-1	TGCAGCGTGCACATGCGAATGAACACTGAAGCTTTCTTT	CSVHMRMNTEAFF
TRBV20-1	12	.	TRBD1	TRBJ2-7	TGCAGTGGCCCGACAGGGGTGGGGGAGCAGTACTTC	CSGPTGVGEQYF
TRBV6-4	14	few	.	TRBJ2-3	TGTGCCAGCAGTCACACATACGGGACAGATACGCAGTATTTT	CASSHTYGTDTQYF
TRBV10-3	17	few	.	TRBJ1-5	TGTGCCATCAGCGAAATCGGTGGGGCAGGCAGCAATCAGCCCCAGCATTTT	CAISEIGGAGSNQPQHF
TRBV3-1	15	.	.	TRBJ2-5	TGTGCCAGCAGCCACAGGGGCATTGACAAGAAGACCCAGTACTTC	CASSHRGIDKKTQYF
TRBV29-1	13	.	TRBD2	TRBJ2-1	TGCAGCGTGGGGGGGACTAGCGTCAATGAGCAGTTCTTC	CSVGGTSVNEQFF
TRBV7-8	14	few	.	TRBJ1-5	TGTGCCAGCAGCTGGGGGGTCAGCAATCAGCCCCAGCATTTT	CASSWGVSNQPQHF
TRBV3-1	14	.	TRBD2	TRBJ2-7	TGTGCCAGCAGCGAATCCGGGGGGACCTACGAGCAGTACTTC	CASSESGGTYEQYF
TRBV4-2	15	few	.	TRBJ2-3	TGTGCCAGCAGCCAAGATTGGCAGGGCCCAGATACGCAGTATTTT	CASSQDWQGPDTQYF
TRBV4-1	16	.	.	TRBJ1-2	TGCGCCAGCAGCCAATTTTCCACGGACAATCTCTATGGCTACACCTTC	CASSQFSTDNLYGYTF
TRBV6-1	16	.	.	TRBJ1-5	TGTGCCAGCAGTCCAACCGGGACGGCGGTGTGGCAGCCCCAGCATTTT	CASSPTGTAVWQPQHF
TRBV5-1	15	many	.	TRBJ1-6	TGCGCCAGCAGCTTAGCTGACGGGTATAATTCACCCCTCCACTTT	CASSLADGYNSPLHF
TRBV6-1	14	.	TRBD2	TRBJ2-3	TGTGCCACCGTCCAGCGGGGTTACACAGATACGCAGTATTTT	CATVQRGYTDTQYF
TRBV19	13	.	TRBD1	TRBJ2-1	TGTGCCAGTCGACAGGGGGCTGGCAATGAGCAGTTCTTC	CASRQGAGNEQFF
TRBV7-2	12	.	.	TRBJ1-2	TGTGCCGGCGTGAAGGGGACGGCCGGCTACACCTTC	CAGVKGTAGYTF
TRBV5-6	17	.	TRBD2	TRBJ2-1	TGTGCCAGCAGCTTGGGGGTTGGGCTAGCGGCATACAATGAGCAGTTCTTC	CASSLGVGLAAYNEQFF
TRBV7-2	12	.	.	TRBJ2-3	TGTGCCAGCAAAACCCGCACAGATACGCAGTATTTT	CASKTRTDTQYF
TRBV6-5	15	.	.	TRBJ1-2	TGTGCCAGCAGTTACTCCACCGCGGGTTCAAGAGGCTACACCTTC	CASSYSTAGSRGYTF
TRBV12-3/TRBV12-4	14	few	.	TRBJ2-7	TGTGCCAGCAGTTTAGGGGTCTGGGGCCTCGAGCAGTACTTC	CASSLGVWGLEQYF
TRBV12-3/TRBV12-4	11	many	.	TRBJ1-1	TGTGCCAGCAGTTTCGGCACTGAAGCTTTCTTT	CASSFGTEAFF
TRBV4-1	15	.	.	TRBJ1-2	TGCGCCAGCAGCCACCAAACAGGGACTGACTATGGCTACACCTTC	CASSHQTGTDYGYTF
TRBV7-8	13	few	.	TRBJ2-2	TGTGCCAGCAGCAAAGGGGGGGAGGCGAGGATGTTTTTT	CASSKGGEARMFF
TRBV5-1	14	.	TRBD2	TRBJ2-7	TGCGCCAGCAGCTTGGTACTAGCGGGAGTCGAGCAGTACTTC	CASSLVLAGVEQYF
TRBV29-1	12	.	.	TRBJ2-1	TGCACCCGGTACAAGGGGGTTCATGAGCAGTTCTTC	CTRYKGVHEQFF
TRBV4-3	14	.	TRBD1	TRBJ2-4	TGCGCCAGCAGCAGGGGACAGGGAAAAAACATTCAGTACTTC	CASSRGQGKNIQYF
TRBV20-1	15	.	TRBD1	TRBJ1-1	TGCAGTGCTAGAGGCCAAGGGGGCACGAACACTGAAGCTTTCTTT	CSARGQGGTNTEAFF
TRBV6-2/TRBV6-3	14	.	.	TRBJ2-1	TGTGCCAGCAGCCAGGGATTCTCCTACAATGAGCAGTTCTTC	CASSQGFSYNEQFF
TRBV12-3/TRBV12-4	13	.	.	TRBJ1-4	TGTGCCAGCAGGATCGGCACCCTTGAAAAACTGTTTTTT	CASRIGTLEKLFF
TRBV15	16	.	.	TRBJ2-2	TGTGCCACCAGCAGGGTAGCGGCGGGGAACACCGGGGAGCTGTTTTTT	CATSRVAAGNTGELFF
TRBV3-1	14	.	.	TRBJ1-2	TGTGCCAGCAGCCAAGACGAGCCCTACTATGGCTACACCTTC	CASSQDEPYYGYTF
TRBV5-1	13	many	.	TRBJ1-1	TGCGCCAGCAGCTTGAACAGCAACACTGAAGCTTTCTTT	CASSLNSNTEAFF
TRBV10-3	13	once	.	TRBJ2-3	TGTGCCATCACCAACCCTAGCACAGATACGCAGTATTTT	CAITNPSTDTQYF
TRBV21-1	18	few	.	TRBJ2-7	TGTGCCAGCGGTTTTGTGACTAGCGGGAGAAGGAGCTCCTACGAGCAGTACTTC	CASGFVTSGRRSSYEQYF
TRBV20-1	16	few	TRBD1	TRBJ1-2	TGCAGTGCTAGAGATTACCCCCCGGACAGGGGAGGAGGCTACACCTTC	CSARDYPPDRGGGYTF
TRBV5-4	14	.	.	TRBJ2-5	TGTGCCAGCACCGCAGGGGGGGGCGAGAAGACCCAGTACTTC	CASTAGGGEKTQYF
TRBV6-5	15	few	.	TRBJ2-3	TGTGCCAGCAGTTACCTAGCCGGTCGTGGAGATACGCAGTATTTT	CASSYLAGRGDTQYF
TRBV6-1	13	.	.	TRBJ1-2	TGTGCCAGCAGTCCTCGGGGTTTTTATGGCTACACCTTC	CASSPRGFYGYTF
TRBV12-3/TRBV12-4	15	.	.	TRBJ1-5	TGTGCCAGCAGTCCCCACCTGATTGGCAATCAGCCCCAGCATTTT	CASSPHLIGNQPQHF
TRBV5-1	15	.	TRBD1	TRBJ1-1	TGCGCCAGCAGCGGGGGACAGGGTATGAACACTGAAGCTTTCTTT	CASSGGQGMNTEAFF
TRBV5-1	15	many	TRBD1	TRBJ1-1	TGCGCCAGCAGCACCTACTGGACAGGGAACACTGAAGCTTTCTTT	CASSTYWTGNTEAFF